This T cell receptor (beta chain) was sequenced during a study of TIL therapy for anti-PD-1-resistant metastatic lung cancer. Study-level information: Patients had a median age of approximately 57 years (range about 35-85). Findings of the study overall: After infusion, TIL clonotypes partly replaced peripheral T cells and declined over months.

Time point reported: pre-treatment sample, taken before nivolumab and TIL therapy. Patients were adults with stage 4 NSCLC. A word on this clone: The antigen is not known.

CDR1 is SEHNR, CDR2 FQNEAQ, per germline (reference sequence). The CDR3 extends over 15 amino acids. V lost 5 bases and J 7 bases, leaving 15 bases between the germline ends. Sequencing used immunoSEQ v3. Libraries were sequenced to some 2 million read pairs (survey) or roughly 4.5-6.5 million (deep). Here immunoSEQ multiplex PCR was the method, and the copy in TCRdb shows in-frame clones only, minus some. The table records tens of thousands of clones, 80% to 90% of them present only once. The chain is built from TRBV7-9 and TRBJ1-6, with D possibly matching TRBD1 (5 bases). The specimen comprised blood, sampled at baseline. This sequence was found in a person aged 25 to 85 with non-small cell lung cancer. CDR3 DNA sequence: TGTGCCAGCAGCCCGGCCCCGGGGCGAAATTCACCCCTCCACTTT. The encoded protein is CASSPAPGRNSPLHF.